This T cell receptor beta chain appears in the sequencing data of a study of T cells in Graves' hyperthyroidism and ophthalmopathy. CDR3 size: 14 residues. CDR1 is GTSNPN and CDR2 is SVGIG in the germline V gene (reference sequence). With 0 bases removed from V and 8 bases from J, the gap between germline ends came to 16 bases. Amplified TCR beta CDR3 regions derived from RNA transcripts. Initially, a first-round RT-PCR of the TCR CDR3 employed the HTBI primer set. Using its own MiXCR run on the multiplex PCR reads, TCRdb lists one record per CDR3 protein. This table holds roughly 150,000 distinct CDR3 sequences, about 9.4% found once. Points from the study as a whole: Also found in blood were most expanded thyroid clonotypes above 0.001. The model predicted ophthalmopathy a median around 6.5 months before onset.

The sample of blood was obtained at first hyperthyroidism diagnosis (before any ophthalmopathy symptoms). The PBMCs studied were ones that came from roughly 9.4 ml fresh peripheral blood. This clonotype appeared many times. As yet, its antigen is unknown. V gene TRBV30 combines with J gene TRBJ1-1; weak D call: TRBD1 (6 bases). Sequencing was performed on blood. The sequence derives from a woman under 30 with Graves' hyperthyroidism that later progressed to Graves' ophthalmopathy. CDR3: CAWSVPIRTVEAFF. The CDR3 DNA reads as TGTGCCTGGAGTGTACCCATACGGACAGTCGAAGCTTTCTTT.